This TCR beta chain was retrieved from a study of shared clonotypes between healthy human individuals. Points from the study as a whole: A handful of donors had 5% to 6.5% of their naive CD4 clonotypes in common. Blood was the only sampled material, and tissue repertoires likely differ.

Concerning this clone: Its specificity is not known.

Per sorted-subset replicate PCR, input was around 200 ng DNA, representing roughly 30,000 T cell genomes. Here immunoSEQ multiplex PCR was the method, and the copy in TCRdb shows in-frame clones only, minus some. The data show roughly 1 million clones, with around three quarters seen just once and around 0.47% held by the top ten. Healthy HIV-negative adults without recent acute infections or vaccinations served as donors. The source is a man aged 18 to 29 in good health. Some clones in this sample may be carry-over from other donors' samples. The sample consisted of memory CD4+ T cells from PBMCs. Regarding subset: CD45RA-negative fraction.

CDR3 sequence (DNA): TGTGCCAGCTCACCAGGTGGTAGCGGGTTCTCCTACGAGCAGTACTTC. Protein product: CASSPGGSGFSYEQYF. The chain recombines TRBV18 with TRBJ2-7; 7 bases are shared with TRBD2. The J segment lost 0 bases and the V segment lost 2 bases, leaving 7 bases of the junction unmatched. The CDR3 totals 16 residues. Germline V CDR1 and CDR2: KGHSH, LQKENI.